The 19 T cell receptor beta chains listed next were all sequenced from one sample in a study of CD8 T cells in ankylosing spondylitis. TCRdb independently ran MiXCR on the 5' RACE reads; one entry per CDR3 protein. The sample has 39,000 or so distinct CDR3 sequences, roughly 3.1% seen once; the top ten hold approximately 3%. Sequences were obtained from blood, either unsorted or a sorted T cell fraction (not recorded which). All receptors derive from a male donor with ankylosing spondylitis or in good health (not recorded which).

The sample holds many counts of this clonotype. The chain's CDR3 is CASSDRDRGIGEQFF. For the CDR3, the DNA is TGTGCCAGCAGCGACCGGGACAGGGGTATCGGTGAGCAGTTCTTC. This chain links TRBV9 with TRBJ2-1; 10 bases align to TRBD1. V was clipped by 3 bases and J by 9 bases; unmatched bases: 9. The CDR3 is 15 amino acids. The V gene's germline CDR1 is SGDLS and CDR2 YYNGEE.

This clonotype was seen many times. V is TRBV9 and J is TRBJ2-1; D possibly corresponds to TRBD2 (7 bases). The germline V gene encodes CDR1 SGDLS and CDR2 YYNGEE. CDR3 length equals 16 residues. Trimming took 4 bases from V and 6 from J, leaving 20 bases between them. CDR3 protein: CASSPATRGRINEQFF. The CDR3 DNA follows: TGTGCCAGCAGCCCCGCCACGCGGGGGCGTATCAATGAGCAGTTCTTC.

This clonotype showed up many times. The CDR3 reads CASSLQGASSDTQYF. The CDR3 nucleotides read TGTGCCAGCAGCCTACAGGGGGCAAGTTCGGATACGCAGTATTTT. The chain couples TRBV9 to TRBJ2-3; 9 bases fit TRBD1. CDR1 SGDLS and CDR2 YYNGEE come from the germline V gene. The CDR3 runs 15 residues. With V trimmed by 4 bases and J by 6 bases, 9 bases remained unmatched.

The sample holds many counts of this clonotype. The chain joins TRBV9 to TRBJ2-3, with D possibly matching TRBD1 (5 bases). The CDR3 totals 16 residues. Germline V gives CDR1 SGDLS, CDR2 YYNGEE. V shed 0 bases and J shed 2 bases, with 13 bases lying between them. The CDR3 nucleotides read TGTGCCAGCAGCGTAGTTGGGCAGGGCCTCACAGATACGCAGTATTTT. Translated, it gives CASSVVGQGLTDTQYF.

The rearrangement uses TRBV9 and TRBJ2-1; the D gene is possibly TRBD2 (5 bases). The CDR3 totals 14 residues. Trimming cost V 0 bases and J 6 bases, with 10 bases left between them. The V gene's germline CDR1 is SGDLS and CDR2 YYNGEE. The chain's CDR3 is CASSVGTGFNEQFF. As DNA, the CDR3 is TGTGCCAGCAGCGTAGGGACTGGGTTCAATGAGCAGTTCTTC.

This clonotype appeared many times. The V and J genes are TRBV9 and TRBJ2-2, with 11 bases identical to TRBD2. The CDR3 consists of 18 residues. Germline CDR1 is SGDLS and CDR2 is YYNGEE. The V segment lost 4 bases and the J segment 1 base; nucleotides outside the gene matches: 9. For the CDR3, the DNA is TGTGCCAGCAGCCTTCTAGCGGGGGGCGCACTGAACACCGGGGAGCTGTTTTTT. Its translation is CASSLLAGGALNTGELFF.

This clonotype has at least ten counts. CDR3 bases: TGTGCCAGCAGCGACGAGAGGGGGGTAGGGGTTCAGTACTTC. Translated: CASSDERGVGVQYF. The chain employs TRBV9 and TRBJ2-4; D may match TRBD1 or TRBD2 (6 bases each). Germline V gives CDR1 SGDLS, CDR2 YYNGEE. CDR3 length: 14 residues. Trimming removed 3 bases at V and 11 bases at J, with 18 bases between.

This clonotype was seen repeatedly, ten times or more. CDR3 region: CASSVGLLKGIQYF. The CDR3 coding sequence is TGTGCCAGCAGCGTAGGGCTCCTGAAGGGCATTCAGTACTTC. The genes are TRBV9 and TRBJ2-4; D unresolved. Germline loops: CDR1 SGDLS, CDR2 YYNGEE. Trimming removed 0 bases at V and 9 bases at J, with 13 bases between. CDR3 length: 14 amino acids.

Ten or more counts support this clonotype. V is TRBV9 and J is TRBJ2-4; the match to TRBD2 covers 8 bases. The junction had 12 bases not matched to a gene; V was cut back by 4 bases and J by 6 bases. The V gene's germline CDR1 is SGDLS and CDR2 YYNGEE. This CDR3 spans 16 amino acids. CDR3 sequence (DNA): TGTGCCAGCAGCCCTCACGGGGGGGCCGTAGGAAACATTCAGTACTTC. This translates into CASSPHGGAVGNIQYF. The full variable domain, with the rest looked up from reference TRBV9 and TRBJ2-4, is DSGVTQTPKHLITATGQRVTLRCSPRSGDLSVYWYQQSLDQGLQFLIQYYNGEERAKGNILERFSAQQFPDLHSELNLSSLELGDSALYFCASSPHGGAVGNIQYFGAGTRLSVL.

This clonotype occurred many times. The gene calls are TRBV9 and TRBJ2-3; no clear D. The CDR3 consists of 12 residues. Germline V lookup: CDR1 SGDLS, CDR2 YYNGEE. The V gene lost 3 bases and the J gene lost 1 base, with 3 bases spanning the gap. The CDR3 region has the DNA TGTGCCAGCAGCGGGCGCACAGATACGCAGTATTTT. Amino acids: CASSGRTDTQYF.

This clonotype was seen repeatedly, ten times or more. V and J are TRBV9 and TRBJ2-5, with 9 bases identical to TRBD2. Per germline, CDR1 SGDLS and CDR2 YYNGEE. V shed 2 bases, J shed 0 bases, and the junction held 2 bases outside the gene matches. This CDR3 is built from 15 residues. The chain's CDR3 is CASSVSGSDQETQYF. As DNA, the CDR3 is TGTGCCAGCAGCGTTAGCGGGAGCGACCAAGAGACCCAGTACTTC.

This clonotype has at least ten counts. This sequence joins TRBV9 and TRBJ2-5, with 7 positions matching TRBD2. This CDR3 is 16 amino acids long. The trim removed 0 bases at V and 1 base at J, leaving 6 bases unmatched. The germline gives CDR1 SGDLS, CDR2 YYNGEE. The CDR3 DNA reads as TGTGCCAGCAGCGTAGTTGGTAGCGGGCGCCAAGAGACCCAGTACTTC. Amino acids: CASSVVGSGRQETQYF.

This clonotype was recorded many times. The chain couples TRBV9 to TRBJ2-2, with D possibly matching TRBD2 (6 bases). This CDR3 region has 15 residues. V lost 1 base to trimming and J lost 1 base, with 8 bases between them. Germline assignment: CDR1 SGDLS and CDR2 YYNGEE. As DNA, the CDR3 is TGTGCCAGCAGCGTAACCGGGGGGAACACCGGGGAGCTGTTTTTT. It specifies CASSVTGGNTGELFF.

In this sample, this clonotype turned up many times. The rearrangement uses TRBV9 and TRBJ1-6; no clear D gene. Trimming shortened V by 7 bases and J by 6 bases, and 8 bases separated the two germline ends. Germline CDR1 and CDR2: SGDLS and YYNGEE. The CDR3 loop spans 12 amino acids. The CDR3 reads CASAGINSPLHF. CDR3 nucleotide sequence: TGTGCCAGCGCGGGGATTAATTCACCCCTCCACTTT.

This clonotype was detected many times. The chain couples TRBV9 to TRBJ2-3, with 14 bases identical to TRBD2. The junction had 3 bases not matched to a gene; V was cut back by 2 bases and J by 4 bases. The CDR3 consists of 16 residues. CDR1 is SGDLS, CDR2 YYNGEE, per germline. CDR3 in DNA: TGTGCCAGCAGCGTGACTAGCGGGGGGGGAGCAGATACGCAGTATTTT. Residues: CASSVTSGGGADTQYF.

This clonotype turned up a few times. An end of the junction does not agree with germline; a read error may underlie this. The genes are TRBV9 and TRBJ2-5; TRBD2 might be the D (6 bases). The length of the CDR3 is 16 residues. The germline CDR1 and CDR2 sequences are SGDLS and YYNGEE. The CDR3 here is CSSSVGWGLGQETQYF. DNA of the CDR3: TGTTCCAGCAGCGTAGGGTGGGGACTGGGGCAAGAGACCCAGTACTTC.

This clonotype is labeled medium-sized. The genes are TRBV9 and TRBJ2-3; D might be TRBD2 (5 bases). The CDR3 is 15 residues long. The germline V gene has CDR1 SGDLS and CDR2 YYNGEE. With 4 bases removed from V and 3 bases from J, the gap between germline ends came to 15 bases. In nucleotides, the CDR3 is TGTGCCAGCAGCCCACCGGGGTCGGGAACAGATACGCAGTATTTT. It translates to CASSPPGSGTDTQYF.

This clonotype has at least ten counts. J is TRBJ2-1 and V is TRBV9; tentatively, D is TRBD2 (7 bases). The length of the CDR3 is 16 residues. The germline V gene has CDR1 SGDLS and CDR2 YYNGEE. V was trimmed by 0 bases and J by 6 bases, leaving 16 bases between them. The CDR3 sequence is CASSVVWGGAVNEQFF. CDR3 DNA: TGTGCCAGCAGCGTAGTATGGGGGGGCGCGGTCAATGAGCAGTTCTTC. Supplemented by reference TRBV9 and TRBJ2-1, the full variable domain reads DSGVTQTPKHLITATGQRVTLRCSPRSGDLSVYWYQQSLDQGLQFLIQYYNGEERAKGNILERFSAQQFPDLHSELNLSSLELGDSALYFCASSVVWGGAVNEQFFGPGTRLTVL.

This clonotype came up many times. CDR3 DNA sequence: TGTGCCAGCAGCGTAGACAGGGGGCTCCCCGGGGAGCTGTTTTTT. Residues: CASSVDRGLPGELFF. The chain combines TRBV9 with TRBJ2-2; 9 bases map to TRBD1. The germline gives CDR1 SGDLS, CDR2 YYNGEE. The V segment lost 0 bases and the J segment 6 bases; nucleotides outside the gene matches: 3. The CDR3 length is 15 residues.